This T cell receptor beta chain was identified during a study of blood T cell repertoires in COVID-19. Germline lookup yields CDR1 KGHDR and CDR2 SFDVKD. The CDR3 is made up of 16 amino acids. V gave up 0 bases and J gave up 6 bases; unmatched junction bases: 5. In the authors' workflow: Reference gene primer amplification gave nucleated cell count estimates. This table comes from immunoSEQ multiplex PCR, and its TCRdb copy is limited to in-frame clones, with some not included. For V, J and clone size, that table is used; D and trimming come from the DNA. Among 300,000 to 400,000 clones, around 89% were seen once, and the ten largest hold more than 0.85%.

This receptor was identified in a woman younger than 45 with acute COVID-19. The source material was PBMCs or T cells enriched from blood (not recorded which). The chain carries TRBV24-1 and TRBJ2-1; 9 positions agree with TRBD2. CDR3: CATSDLGGGAANEQFF. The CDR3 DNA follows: TGTGCCACCAGTGATTTGGGCGGGGGGGCCGCCAATGAGCAGTTCTTC.